This TCR beta chain was found in a study of Ad26.COV2.S vaccination and SARS-CoV-2 variants. Study-level findings and limits: CD8+ and CD4+ T cells specific for spike reportedly responded with substantial breadth after vaccination.

The V gene's germline CDR1 is SEHNR and CDR2 FQNEAQ (reference sequence). The CDR3 contains 18 residues. The V end lost 3 bases, the J end lost 0 bases, and 17 bases lay between the germline ends. TCRdb keeps only in-frame clones here, not all; method: immunoSEQ multiplex PCR. The profile shows some 39,000 clones, around 83% of them singletons. A note on this clone: Its target is unknown.

The source of this sequence is a human donor who had recovered from COVID-19. The chain has TRBV7-9 and TRBJ1-4; D ambiguous. Here the sequenced sample was peripheral blood, taken after recovery from COVID-19. CDR3 in DNA: TGTGCCAGCAGCTTCAAGGGCAGTGATTTTGCAACTAATGAAAAACTGTTTTTT. It translates to CASSFKGSDFATNEKLFF. Variable domain in full (rest from reference TRBV7-9 and TRBJ1-4): DTGVSQNPRHKITKRGQNVTFRCDPISEHNRLYWYRQTLGQGPEFLTYFQNEAQLEKSRLLSDRFSAERPKGSFSTLEIQRTEQGDSAMYLCASSFKGSDFATNEKLFFGSGTQLSVL.